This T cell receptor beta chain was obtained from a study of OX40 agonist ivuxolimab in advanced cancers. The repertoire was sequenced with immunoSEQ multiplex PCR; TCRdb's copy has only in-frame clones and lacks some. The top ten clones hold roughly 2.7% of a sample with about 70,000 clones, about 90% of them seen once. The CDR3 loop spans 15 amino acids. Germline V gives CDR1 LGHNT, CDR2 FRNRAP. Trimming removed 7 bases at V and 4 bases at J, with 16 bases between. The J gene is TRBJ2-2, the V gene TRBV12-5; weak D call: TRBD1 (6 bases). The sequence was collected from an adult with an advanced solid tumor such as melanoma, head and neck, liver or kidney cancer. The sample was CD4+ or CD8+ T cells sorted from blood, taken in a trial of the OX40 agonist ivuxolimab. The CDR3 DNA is TGTGCTAGTGCTGCCCAGGGGATCGGCACCGGGGAGCTGTTTTTT. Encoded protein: CASAAQGIGTGELFF.